The table lists the clone carrying this TCR beta chain with a few counts. What it binds is unknown. The data were taken from a study of cytomegalovirus exposure and HLA in healthy donors. Broader study findings: The listing of 160 or so TCR beta chains classed them as cytomegalovirus-associated. The CMV antigen specificity of a few CMV-associated chains was confirmed through in vitro analysis.

The study ran its PCR with 60 Vbeta and 13 Jbeta primers. This table comes from immunoSEQ multiplex PCR, and its TCRdb copy is limited to in-frame clones, with some not included. The sample consists of some 160,000 clones, 75% to 90% of them appearing once. This CDR3 contains 13 residues. Deletions cut 6 bases from V and 9 bases from J, with 14 bases between. Germline V gene lookup returns CDR1 MNHEY and CDR2 SMNVEV (reference sequence). This TCR derives from a male donor in good health and CMV-seronegative. The genes are TRBV27 and TRBJ2-2, with D perhaps matching TRBD2 (5 bases). The sample was PBMCs. DNA of the CDR3: TGTGCCAGCAGGACGGGGTTTCGCCGGGAGCTGTTTTTT. Amino acid sequence: CASRTGFRRELFF.